This T cell receptor beta chain was identified in a study of neurological immune-mediated disorders (dated by TCRdb to between 2018 and 2020). Some background on the complete study: Among the roughly 34 multiple sclerosis patients, relapsing-remitting MS was present in 31 and secondary progressive MS was present in 3. Of the approximately 70 subjects in the cohort, around 15 were HAM/TSP patients, roughly 35 were multiple sclerosis patients, and some 20 were healthy controls. Peripheral blood TCR-beta repertoires from HTLV-I-associated myelopathy (HAM/TSP) patients, multiple sclerosis patients and healthy controls were compared by UMI-based sequencing. Alongside PBMC samples, the set of approximately 100 TCR-beta libraries contained longitudinal samples, technical triplicates, and paired CD4+ and CD8+ T-cell subsets that had been sorted. Overall results and qualifications from the work: TCR clonal expansion was highest in HAM/TSP patients and lowest in MS patients, with MS patients falling below even healthy controls. The MS cluster was not associated with any clinical or MRI features, and the authors stated that larger cohorts are needed. No identical CDR3 amino acid sequences were found to be shared among expanded clones across subjects, suggesting that TCR-beta repertoires were private in all groups. Phylogenetic analysis grouped repertoires from 18 of 34 MS patients into a cluster of related CDR3 sequences, suggesting a possible repertoire-level signature.

The table lists this clonotype with many counts. Its antigen remains undetermined. No base qualities exist here, and no much larger clone lies one base off it. In the germline V gene (reference sequence), CDR1 corresponds to DFQATT and CDR2 to SNEGSKA. V was cut back by 4 bases and J by 8 bases, leaving a gap of 8 bases between them. The CDR3 numbers 11 residues from cysteine through phenylalanine. Just the 33-base CDR3 DNA is kept, in frame starting at base 1. Libraries from unsorted PBMCs were made from 2 million PBMCs kept in RNAlater at -80 degrees C until RNA extraction. The multiple sclerosis patients were enrolled in a US clinical protocol that evaluated disease progression with magnetic resonance imaging. Peripheral blood underwent Ficoll-Hypaque density gradient centrifugation to isolate PBMCs, which were then cryopreserved in liquid nitrogen. cDNA was synthesized by template-switch 5'RACE using a primer with a 10-nucleotide random unique molecular identifier that tagged each TCR transcript. Every sequencing run covered 15-18 subjects and yielded more than 180 million TCR-beta sequences. The RNeasy kit was used to extract total RNA. Using the KAPA Real-time Library Amplification kit, TCR-beta VDJ regions were amplified with primers for the TCR constant region and the 5'RACE anchor. A first PCR added sample indexes and Illumina adaptors, and a second PCR then raised library yield. After purification with Ampure beads, the TCR product of roughly 650 bp was size-selected on a 2% E-gel SizeSelection system. Before pooling, library quality was assessed on a Bioanalyzer, concentration was determined with Qubit, and library quantification was performed with the Kapa Library Quantification kit. Paired-end 2 x 150 bp sequencing of the libraries was performed on an Illumina HiSeq 2500. To increase sequence diversity, roughly 24-30% phiX was spiked into each library pool. The original methods were these. Quality-filtered reads were processed with the UMI-based MiGEC pipeline, which removed over 80% of raw TCR sequences during error correction. IMGT germline references were used for alignment of VDJ genes, and clonotypes were defined by a unique CDR3 amino acid sequence together with V-J genes. Clonal expansion, Shannon diversity, and CDR3 relatedness (CalcPairwiseDistances, ClusterSamples) were evaluated with VDJtools, and phylogenetic trees were built with CLCbio workbench. A clone was classed as expanded if it had 8 or more unique UMIs, a cutoff based on coefficient-of-variation modelling across technical triplicates. TCRdb passed the public sequencing reads through fastp at Q25 and MiXCR, retaining productive beta sequences. Under each unique CDR3 protein, matching rows form one entry showing the most common genes and DNA. The authors' filters were not applied to this entry. This sample has roughly 70,000 distinct CDR3 sequences in its table, and 4.8% of those were observed once. About 2.2% of the sample rests with the top ten.

The receptor comes from an older woman with multiple sclerosis. The chain is assembled from TRBV20-1 and TRBJ1-4, with no confidently assigned D gene. The sample was PBMCs. The DNA sequence follows: TGCAGTGCTACGAGTATAGAAAAACTGTTTTTT. It specifies CSATSIEKLFF.